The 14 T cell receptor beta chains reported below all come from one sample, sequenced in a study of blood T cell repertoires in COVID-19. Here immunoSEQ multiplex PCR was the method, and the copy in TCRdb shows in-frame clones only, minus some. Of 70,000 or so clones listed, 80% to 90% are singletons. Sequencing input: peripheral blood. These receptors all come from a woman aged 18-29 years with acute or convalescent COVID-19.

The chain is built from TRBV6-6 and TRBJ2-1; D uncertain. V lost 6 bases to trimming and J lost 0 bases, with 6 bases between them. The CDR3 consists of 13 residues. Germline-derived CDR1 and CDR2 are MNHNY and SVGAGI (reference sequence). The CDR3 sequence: CASSTTSYNEQFF. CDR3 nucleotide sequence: TGTGCCAGCAGCACTACCTCCTACAATGAGCAGTTCTTC.

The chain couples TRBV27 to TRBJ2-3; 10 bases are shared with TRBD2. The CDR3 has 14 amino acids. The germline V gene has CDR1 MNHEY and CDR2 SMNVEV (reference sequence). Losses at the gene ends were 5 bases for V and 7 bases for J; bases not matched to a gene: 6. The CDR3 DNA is TGTGCCAGCAGTCCTAGCGGGAGTGTGTATACGCAGTATTTT. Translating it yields CASSPSGSVYTQYF.

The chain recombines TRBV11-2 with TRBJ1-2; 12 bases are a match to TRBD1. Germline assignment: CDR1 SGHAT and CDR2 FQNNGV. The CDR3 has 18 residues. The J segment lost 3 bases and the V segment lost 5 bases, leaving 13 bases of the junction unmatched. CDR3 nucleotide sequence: TGTGCCAGCAGCCCCCGGCGGGACAGGGGGCTTATTGACTATGGCTACACCTTC. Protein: CASSPRRDRGLIDYGYTF.

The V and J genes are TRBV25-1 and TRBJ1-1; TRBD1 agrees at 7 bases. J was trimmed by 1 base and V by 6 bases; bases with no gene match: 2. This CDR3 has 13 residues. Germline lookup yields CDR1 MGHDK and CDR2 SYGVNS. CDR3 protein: CASSRQGNTEAFF. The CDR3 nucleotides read TGTGCCAGCAGCAGACAGGGGAACACTGAAGCTTTCTTT.

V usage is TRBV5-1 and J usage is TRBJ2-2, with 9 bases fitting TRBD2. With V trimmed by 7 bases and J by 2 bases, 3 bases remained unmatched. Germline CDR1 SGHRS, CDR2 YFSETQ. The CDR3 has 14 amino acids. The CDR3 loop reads CASHSGGNTGELFF. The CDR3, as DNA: TGCGCCAGCCATAGCGGGGGAAACACCGGGGAGCTGTTTTTT.

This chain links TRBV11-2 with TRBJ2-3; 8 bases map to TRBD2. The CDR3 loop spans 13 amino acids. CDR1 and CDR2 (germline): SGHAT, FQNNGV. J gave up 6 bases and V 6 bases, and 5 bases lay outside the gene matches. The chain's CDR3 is CASSRGGPDTQYF. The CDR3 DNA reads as TGTGCCAGCAGTCGCGGGGGGCCGGATACGCAGTATTTT.

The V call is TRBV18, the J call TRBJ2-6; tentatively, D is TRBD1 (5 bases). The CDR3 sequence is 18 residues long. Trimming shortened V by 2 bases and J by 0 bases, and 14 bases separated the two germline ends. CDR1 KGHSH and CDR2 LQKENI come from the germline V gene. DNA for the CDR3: TGTGCCAGCTCACCAGTTACAGGATTGAGCTCTGGGGCCAACGTCCTGACTTTC. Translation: CASSPVTGLSSGANVLTF.

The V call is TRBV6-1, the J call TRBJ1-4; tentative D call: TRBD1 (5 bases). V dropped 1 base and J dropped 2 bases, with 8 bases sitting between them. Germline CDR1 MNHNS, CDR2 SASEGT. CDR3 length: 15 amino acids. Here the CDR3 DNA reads TGTGCCAGCAGTGAAGTGAAGGGGACTAATGAAAAACTGTTTTTT. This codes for CASSEVKGTNEKLFF.

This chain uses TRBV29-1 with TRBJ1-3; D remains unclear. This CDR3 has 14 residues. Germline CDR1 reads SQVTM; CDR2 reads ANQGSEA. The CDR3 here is CSVSGTASGNTIYF. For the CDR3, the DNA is TGCAGTGTCTCGGGAACGGCGTCCGGAAACACCATATATTTT.

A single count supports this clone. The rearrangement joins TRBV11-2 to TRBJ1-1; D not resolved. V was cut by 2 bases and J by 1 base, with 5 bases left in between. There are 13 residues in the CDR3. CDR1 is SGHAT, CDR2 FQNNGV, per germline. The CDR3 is CASSLYRNTEAFF. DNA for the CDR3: TGTGCCAGCAGCTTATATAGGAACACTGAAGCTTTCTTT.

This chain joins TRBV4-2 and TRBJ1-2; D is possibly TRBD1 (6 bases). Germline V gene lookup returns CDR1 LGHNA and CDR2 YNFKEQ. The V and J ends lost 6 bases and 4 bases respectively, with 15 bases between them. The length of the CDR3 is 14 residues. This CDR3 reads CASSQRQAPYGYTF. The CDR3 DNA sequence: TGTGCCAGCAGTCAACGACAGGCTCCCTATGGCTACACCTTC.

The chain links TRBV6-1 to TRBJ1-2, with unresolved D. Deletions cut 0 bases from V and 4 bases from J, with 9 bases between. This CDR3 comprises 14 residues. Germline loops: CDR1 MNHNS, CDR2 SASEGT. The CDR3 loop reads CASSEARAIYGYTF. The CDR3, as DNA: TGTGCCAGCAGTGAAGCGAGGGCGATCTATGGCTACACCTTC.

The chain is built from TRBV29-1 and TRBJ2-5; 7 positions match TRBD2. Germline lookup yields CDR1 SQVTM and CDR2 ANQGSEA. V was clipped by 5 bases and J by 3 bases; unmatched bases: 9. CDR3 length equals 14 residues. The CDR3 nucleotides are TGCAGCGTTCGGACGGGGGGAAACAAAGAGACCCAGTACTTC. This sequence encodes CSVRTGGNKETQYF.

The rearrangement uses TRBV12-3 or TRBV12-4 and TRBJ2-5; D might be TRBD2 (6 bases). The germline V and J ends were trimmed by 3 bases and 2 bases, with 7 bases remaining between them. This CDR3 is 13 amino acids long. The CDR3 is CASSLGGQETQYF. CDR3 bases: TGTGCCAGCAGTTTGGGGGGACAAGAGACCCAGTACTTC.